The 11 T cell receptor beta chains presented below share a single source sample, sequenced in a study of chemoradiotherapy in HPV16-positive cancers. Using immunoSEQ multiplex PCR, the repertoire was profiled, and TCRdb retains in-frame clones only, with some absent. The sample lists just over 15,000 clones, 60% to 80% occurring once. Collection of the sample occurred from a patient who underwent chemoradiotherapy. These receptors were obtained from a human donor with HPV-associated anogenital cancer.

CDR3 amino acids: CASSQDLAVEQYF. The DNA of the CDR3 is TGTGCCAGCAGCCAAGATTTGGCGGTGGAGCAGTACTTC. This chain joins TRBV4-2 and TRBJ2-7, with no clear D. Trimming pared 0 bases from V and 7 bases from J, leaving 10 bases between. The CDR3 sequence is 13 residues long. Germline V lookup: CDR1 LGHNA, CDR2 YNFKEQ.

The V call is TRBV6-1, the J call TRBJ1-1; a weak D match, TRBD1 (5 bases). Trimming left V 6 bases short and J 3 bases short, with 17 bases between. Germline assignment: CDR1 MNHNS and CDR2 SASEGT. This CDR3 has 15 amino acids. The CDR3 sequence is CASRGRHLRDTEAFF. The CDR3 DNA reads as TGTGCCAGCAGGGGACGTCACCTTCGGGACACTGAAGCTTTCTTT.

The chain couples TRBV4-1 to TRBJ2-3; possibly TRBD2 for D (6 bases). V gave up 6 bases and J gave up 6 bases, with 19 bases separating them. Germline loops: CDR1 MGHRA, CDR2 YSYEKL. This CDR3 comprises 15 residues. The CDR3 sequence is CASRPLRGGIDTQYF. The DNA of the CDR3 is TGCGCCAGCAGACCCCTTCGTGGGGGGATTGATACGCAGTATTTT.

The chain has TRBV9 and TRBJ1-4; TRBD1 agrees at 7 bases. Germline V lookup: CDR1 SGDLS, CDR2 YYNGEE. J gave up 7 bases and V 0 bases, and 6 bases lay outside the gene matches. The CDR3 loop spans 15 amino acids. The CDR3 reads CASSVEGGIAEKLFF. CDR3 DNA sequence: TGTGCCAGCAGCGTAGAAGGGGGCATAGCTGAAAAACTGTTTTTT.

The chain links TRBV19 to TRBJ1-1; the D gene is possibly TRBD1 (6 bases). V was shortened by 5 bases and J by 1 base, with 20 bases between the two germline ends. The CDR3 loop spans 17 amino acids. CDR1 and CDR2 from the germline V gene are LNHDA and SQIVND (reference sequence). DNA for the CDR3: TGTGCCAGTAGTGAGGCTTTCTATGGGGGGGCGAACACTGAAGCTTTCTTT. It translates to CASSEAFYGGANTEAFF.

V is TRBV4-2 and J is TRBJ2-7; no definite D call. The CDR3 is 14 residues long. Per germline, CDR1 LGHNA and CDR2 YNFKEQ. The germline V and J ends were trimmed by 4 bases and 4 bases, with 14 bases remaining between them. CDR3 coding DNA: TGTGCCAGCAGCCCCTCTGGAATAGGTTACGAGCAGTACTTC. Protein sequence: CASSPSGIGYEQYF.

CDR3 loop: CASRVWTGYSPLHF. In nucleotides, the CDR3 is TGTGCCAGCAGGGTCTGGACAGGGTACTCACCCCTCCACTTT. This chain joins TRBV6-1 and TRBJ1-6; 8 nucleotides line up with TRBD1. CDR3 length: 14 residues. V lost 6 bases and J lost 10; bases outside the gene matches: 8. Germline CDR1 and CDR2: MNHNS and SASEGT.

The V gene is TRBV6-5, the J gene TRBJ1-2; TRBD1 is a possible D gene (6 bases). This CDR3 spans 13 amino acids. Per the germline V gene, CDR1 is MNHEY and CDR2 is SVGAGI. Trimming took 7 bases from V and 8 from J, leaving 17 bases between them. CDR3 amino acids: CASTVVGGNGYTF. The CDR3 coding sequence is TGTGCCAGCACCGTGGTAGGGGGGAACGGCTACACCTTC.

This clone is a singleton in its sample. The genes are TRBV4-1 and TRBJ1-2, with 7 bases lining up with TRBD1. The CDR3 has 16 amino acids. V lost 4 bases to trimming and J lost 5 bases; unmatched junction nucleotides: 13. CDR1 is MGHRA, CDR2 YSYEKL, per germline. The CDR3 sequence is CASSPTPDRRRYGYTF. CDR3 sequence (DNA): TGCGCCAGCAGCCCAACCCCGGACAGGCGCAGATATGGCTACACCTTC.

This clone was counted between two and nine times. This rearrangement joins TRBV11-2 to TRBJ1-1; no reliable D call. Germline V lookup: CDR1 SGHAT, CDR2 FQNNGV. This CDR3 spans 12 amino acids. Trimming stripped 3 bases from V and 4 bases from J, with 6 bases between. The CDR3 DNA is TGTGCCAGCAGCTTTAAAGCCACTGAAGCTTTCTTT. Its protein is CASSFKATEAFF.

The rearrangement joins TRBV30 to TRBJ2-7; no clear D. V was pared by 3 bases and J by 7 bases, with 10 bases between. There are 11 residues in the CDR3. CDR1 is GTSNPN and CDR2 is SVGIG in the germline V gene (reference sequence). The CDR3 sequence is CAWRSFREQYF. The CDR3 DNA reads TGTGCCTGGAGATCCTTTAGGGAGCAGTACTTC.